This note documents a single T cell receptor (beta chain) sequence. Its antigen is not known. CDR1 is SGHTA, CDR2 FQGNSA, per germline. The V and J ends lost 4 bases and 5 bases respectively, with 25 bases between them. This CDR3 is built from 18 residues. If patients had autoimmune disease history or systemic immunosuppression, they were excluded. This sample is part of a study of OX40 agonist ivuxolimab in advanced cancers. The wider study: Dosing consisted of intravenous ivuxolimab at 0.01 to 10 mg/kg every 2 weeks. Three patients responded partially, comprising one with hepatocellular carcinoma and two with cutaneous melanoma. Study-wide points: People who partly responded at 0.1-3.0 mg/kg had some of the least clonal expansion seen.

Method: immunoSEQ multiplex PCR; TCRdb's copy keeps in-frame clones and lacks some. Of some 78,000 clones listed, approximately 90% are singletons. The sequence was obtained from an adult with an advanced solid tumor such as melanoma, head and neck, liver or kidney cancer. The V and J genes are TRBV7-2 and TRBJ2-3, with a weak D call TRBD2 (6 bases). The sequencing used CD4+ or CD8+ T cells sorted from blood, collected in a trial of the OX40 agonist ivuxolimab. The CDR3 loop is CASSSKPAGSDTGDTQYF. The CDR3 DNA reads TGTGCCAGCAGCTCCAAACCGGCGGGGTCGGACACTGGAGATACGCAGTATTTT. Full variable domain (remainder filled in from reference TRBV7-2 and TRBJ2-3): GAGVSQSPSNKVTEKGKDVELRCDPISGHTALYWYRQSLGQGLEFLIYFQGNSAPDKSGLPSDRFSAERTGGSVSTLTIQRTQQEDSAVYLCASSSKPAGSDTGDTQYFGPGTRLTVL.